This T cell receptor (beta chain) was captured in a study of cytotoxic CD8 clonotypes in ibrutinib-treated CLL. The wider study: The taking of response samples occurred after a median roughly twelve months of treatment, with a range of 6 to 36. On average, each sample had 255,043 productive templates and approximately 100,000 productive rearrangements.

Regarding the study as a whole: Treatment left the uncommon public clonotypes either contracted or stable in frequency.

This clone was detected many times. Its specificity is unknown. Clones were read by immunoSEQ multiplex PCR, and TCRdb kept only the in-frame ones, dropping some. This sample has roughly 190,000 clones, with 55% to 85% found just once. V was pared by 3 bases and J by 8 bases, with 3 bases of the junction left unmatched. Germline CDR1 and CDR2: SGDLS and YYNGEE. This CDR3 is built from 12 residues. For TCR beta libraries, about 1.9 micrograms of genomic DNA were obtained from cryopreserved PBMCs. Sample: PBMCs, taken after 24 months of ibrutinib treatment. The J gene is TRBJ2-3, the V gene TRBV9; TRBD2 matches at 7 bases. The TCR comes from a human donor with chronic lymphocytic leukemia. Here the CDR3 reads CASSASSGTQYF. As DNA, the CDR3 is TGTGCCAGCAGCGCATCTAGCGGTACGCAGTATTTT.